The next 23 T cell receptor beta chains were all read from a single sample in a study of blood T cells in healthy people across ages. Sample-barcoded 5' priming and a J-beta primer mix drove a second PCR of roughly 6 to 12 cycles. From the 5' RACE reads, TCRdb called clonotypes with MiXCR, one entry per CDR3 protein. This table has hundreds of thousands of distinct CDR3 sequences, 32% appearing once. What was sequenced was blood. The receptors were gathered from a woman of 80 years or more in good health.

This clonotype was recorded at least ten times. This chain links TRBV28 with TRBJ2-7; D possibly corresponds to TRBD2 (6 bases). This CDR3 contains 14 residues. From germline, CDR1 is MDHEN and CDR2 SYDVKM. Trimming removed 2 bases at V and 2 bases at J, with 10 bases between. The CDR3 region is CASSLMGGTYEQYF. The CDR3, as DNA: TGTGCCAGCAGTTTAATGGGGGGAACCTACGAGCAGTACTTC.

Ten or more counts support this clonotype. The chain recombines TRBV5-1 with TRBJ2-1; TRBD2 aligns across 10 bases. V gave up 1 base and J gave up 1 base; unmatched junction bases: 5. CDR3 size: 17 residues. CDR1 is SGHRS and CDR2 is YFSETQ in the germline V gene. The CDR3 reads CASSLLAGGRSYNEQFF. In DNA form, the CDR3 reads TGCGCCAGCAGCTTGTTAGCGGGGGGCCGGTCCTACAATGAGCAGTTCTTC. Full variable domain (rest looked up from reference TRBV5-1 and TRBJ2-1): KAGVTQTPRYLIKTRGQQVTLSCSPISGHRSVSWYQQTPGQGLQFLFEYFSETQRNKGNFPGRFSGRQFSNSRSEMNVSTLELGDSALYLCASSLLAGGRSYNEQFFGPGTRLTVL.

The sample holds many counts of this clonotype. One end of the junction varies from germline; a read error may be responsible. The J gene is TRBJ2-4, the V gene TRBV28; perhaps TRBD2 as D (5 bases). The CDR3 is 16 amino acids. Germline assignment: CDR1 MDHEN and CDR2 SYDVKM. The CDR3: CASSPMGEIAKKIQYF. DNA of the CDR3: TGTGCCAGCAGTCCCATGGGAGAAATAGCCAAAAAAATTCAGTACTTC.

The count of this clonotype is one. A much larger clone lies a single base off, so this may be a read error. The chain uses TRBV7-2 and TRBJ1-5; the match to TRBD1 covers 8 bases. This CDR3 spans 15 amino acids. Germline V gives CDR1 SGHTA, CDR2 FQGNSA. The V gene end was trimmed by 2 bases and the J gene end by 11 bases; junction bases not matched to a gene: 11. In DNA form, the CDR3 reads TGTGCCAGCAGCTTAACCAGGGGGCGGGAACAGACCCAGCATTTT. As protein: CASSLTRGREQTQHF.

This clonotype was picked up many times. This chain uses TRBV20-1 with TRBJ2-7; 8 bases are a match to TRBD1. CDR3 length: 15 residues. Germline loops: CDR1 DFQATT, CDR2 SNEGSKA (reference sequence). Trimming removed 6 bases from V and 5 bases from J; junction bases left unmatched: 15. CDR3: CSALQGAVGPNEQYF. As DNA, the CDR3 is TGCAGTGCACTGCAGGGGGCAGTTGGACCCAACGAGCAGTACTTC.

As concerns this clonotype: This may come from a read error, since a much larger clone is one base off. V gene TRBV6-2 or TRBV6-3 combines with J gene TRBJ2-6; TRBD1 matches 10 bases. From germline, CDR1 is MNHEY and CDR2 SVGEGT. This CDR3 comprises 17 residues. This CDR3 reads CASRTGGSYAGASVLTF. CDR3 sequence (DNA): TGTGCCAGCAGGACAGGGGGCTCCTACGCTGGGGCCAGCGTCCTGACTTTC.

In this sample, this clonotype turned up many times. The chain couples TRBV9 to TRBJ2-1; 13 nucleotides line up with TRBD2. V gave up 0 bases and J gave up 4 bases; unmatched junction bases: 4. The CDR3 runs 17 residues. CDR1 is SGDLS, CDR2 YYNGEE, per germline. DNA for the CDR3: TGTGCCAGCAGCGTAGACACTAGCGGGGGGGTGTACAATGAGCAGTTCTTC. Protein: CASSVDTSGGVYNEQFF.

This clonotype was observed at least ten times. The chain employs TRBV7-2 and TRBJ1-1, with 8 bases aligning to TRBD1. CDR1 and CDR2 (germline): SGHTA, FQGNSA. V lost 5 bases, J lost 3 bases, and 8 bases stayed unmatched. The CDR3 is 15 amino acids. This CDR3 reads CASSPDRGGYTEAFF. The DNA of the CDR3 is TGTGCCAGCAGCCCCGACAGGGGCGGGTACACTGAAGCTTTCTTT.

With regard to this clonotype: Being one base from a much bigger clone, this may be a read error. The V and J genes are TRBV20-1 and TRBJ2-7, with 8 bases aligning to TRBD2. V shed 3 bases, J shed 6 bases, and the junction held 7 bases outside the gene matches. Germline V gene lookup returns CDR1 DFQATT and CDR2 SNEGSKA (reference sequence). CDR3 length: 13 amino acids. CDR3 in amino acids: CSASLAGGSEQYF. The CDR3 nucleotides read TGCAGTGCTAGTCTCGCGGGGGGTAGCGAGCAGTACTTC.

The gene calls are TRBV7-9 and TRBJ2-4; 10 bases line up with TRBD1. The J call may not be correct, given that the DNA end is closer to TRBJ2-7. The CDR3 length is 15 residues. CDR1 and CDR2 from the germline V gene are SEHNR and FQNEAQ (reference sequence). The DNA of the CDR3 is TGTGCCAGCAGCTTATTCGGGACAGGGGATCACGAGCAGTACTTC. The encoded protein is CASSLFGTGDHEQYF.

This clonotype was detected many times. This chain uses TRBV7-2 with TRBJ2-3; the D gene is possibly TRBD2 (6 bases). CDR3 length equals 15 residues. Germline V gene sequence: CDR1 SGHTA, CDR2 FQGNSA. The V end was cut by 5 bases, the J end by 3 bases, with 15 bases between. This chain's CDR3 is CASSGIAVGTDTQYF. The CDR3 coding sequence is TGTGCCAGCAGCGGAATAGCGGTGGGTACAGATACGCAGTATTTT.

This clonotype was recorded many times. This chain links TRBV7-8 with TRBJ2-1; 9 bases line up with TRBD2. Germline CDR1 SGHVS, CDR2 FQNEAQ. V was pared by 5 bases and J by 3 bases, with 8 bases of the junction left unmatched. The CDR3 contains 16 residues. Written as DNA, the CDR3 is TGTGCCAGCAGCGCTAGCGGGGTTACCAACTACAATGAGCAGTTCTTC. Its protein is CASSASGVTNYNEQFF.

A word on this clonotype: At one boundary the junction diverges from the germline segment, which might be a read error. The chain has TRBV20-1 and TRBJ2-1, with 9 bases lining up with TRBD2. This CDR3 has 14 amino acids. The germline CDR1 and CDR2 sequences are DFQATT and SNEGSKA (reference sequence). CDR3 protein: CSAAGGGLYNAQFF. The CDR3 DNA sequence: TGCAGTGCGGCGGGAGGGGGGCTTTACAATGCGCAGTTCTTC.

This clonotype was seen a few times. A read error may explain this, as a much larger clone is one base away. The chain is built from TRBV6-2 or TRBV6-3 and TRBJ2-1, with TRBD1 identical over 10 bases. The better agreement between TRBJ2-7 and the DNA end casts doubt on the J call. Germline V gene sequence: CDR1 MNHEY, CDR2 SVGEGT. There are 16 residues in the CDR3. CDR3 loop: CASRVPGQGSYNEQYF. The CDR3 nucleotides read TGTGCCAGCCGCGTACCGGGACAGGGGAGCTACAATGAGCAGTACTTC.

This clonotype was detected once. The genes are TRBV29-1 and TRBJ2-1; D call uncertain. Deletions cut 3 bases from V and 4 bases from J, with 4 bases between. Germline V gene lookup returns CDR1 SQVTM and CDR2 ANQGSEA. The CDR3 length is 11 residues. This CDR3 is CSVDGYNEQFF. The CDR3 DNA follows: TGCAGCGTTGATGGATACAATGAGCAGTTCTTC.

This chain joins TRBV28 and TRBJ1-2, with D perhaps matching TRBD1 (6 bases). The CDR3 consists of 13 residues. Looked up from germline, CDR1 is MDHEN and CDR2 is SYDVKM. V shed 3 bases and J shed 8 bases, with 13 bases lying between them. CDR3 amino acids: CASSLPTGTGYTF. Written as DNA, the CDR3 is TGTGCCAGCAGTTTGCCCACAGGGACCGGCTACACCTTC.

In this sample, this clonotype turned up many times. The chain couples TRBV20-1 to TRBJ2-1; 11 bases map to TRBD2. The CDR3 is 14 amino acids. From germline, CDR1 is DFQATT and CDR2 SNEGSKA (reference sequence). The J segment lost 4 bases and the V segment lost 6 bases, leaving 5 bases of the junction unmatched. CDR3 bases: TGCAGTGCCCGCGGACTAGCGGGTTACAATGAGCAGTTCTTC. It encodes CSARGLAGYNEQFF.

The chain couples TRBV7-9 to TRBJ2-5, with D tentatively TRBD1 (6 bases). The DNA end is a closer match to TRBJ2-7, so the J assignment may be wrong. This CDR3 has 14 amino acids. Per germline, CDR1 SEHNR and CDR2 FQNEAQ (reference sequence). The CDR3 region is CASSPPPQGYEQYF. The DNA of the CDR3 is TGTGCCAGCAGCCCGCCGCCACAGGGCTACGAGCAGTACTTC.

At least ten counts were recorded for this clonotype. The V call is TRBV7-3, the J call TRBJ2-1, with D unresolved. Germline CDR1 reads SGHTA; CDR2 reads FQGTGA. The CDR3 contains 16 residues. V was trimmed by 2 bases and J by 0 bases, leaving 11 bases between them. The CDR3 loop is CASSLSLISSYNEQFF. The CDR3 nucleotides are TGTGCCAGCAGCTTATCCCTTATTAGCTCCTACAATGAGCAGTTCTTC.

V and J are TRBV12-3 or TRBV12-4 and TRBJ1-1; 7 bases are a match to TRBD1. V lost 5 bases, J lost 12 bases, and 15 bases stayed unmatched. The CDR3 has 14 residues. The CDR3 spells CASSLTPVQGVSFF. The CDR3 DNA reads TGTGCCAGCAGTCTAACTCCCGTGCAGGGGGTGTCTTTCTTT.

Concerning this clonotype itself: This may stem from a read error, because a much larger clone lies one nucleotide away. CDR3 in amino acids: CACSQGGQLEQFF. In nucleotides, the CDR3 is TGTGCCTGCAGCCAGGGGGGACAGCTAGAGCAGTTCTTC. The V gene is TRBV14, the J gene TRBJ2-1; D possibly corresponds to TRBD1 (7 bases). The CDR3 is 13 amino acids. Germline V lookup: CDR1 SGHDN, CDR2 FVKESK.

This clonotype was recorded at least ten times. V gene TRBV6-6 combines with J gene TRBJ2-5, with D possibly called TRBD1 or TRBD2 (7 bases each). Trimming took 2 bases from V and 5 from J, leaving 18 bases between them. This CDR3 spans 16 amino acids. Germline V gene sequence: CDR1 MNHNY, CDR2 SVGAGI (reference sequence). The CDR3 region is CASSYGIDREGETQYF. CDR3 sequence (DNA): TGTGCCAGCAGTTACGGCATCGACAGGGAGGGGGAGACCCAGTACTTC.

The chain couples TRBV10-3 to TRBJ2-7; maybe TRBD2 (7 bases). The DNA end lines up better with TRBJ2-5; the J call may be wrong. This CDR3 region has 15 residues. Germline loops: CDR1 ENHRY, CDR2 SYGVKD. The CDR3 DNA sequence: TGTGCCATCAGTGATGGGGGGGGGGGCACGGAGACCCAGTACTTC. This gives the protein CAISDGGGGTETQYF.